These 29 T cell receptor beta chains share one sample of origin, sequenced in a study of T cells in Graves' hyperthyroidism and ophthalmopathy. Template material for amplifying TCR beta CDR3 regions consisted of RNA transcripts. Researchers ran a first-round RT-PCR on the TCR CDR3 using the HTBI primer set. Each CDR3 protein is one row after TCRdb ran MiXCR on the multiplex PCR reads. The sample consists of about 720,000 distinct CDR3 sequences, 16% of them appearing once. Source material: blood. The origin of the receptors is a man aged 18 to 29 with Graves' hyperthyroidism.

Ten or more counts support this clonotype. This chain connects TRBV28 to TRBJ1-5, with 7 bases matching TRBD1. The V gene's germline CDR1 is MDHEN and CDR2 SYDVKM. The CDR3 has 14 residues. Trimming at V came to 0 bases and at J to 4 bases, leaving 0 bases not matched to a gene. The CDR3 DNA sequence: TGTGCCAGCAGTTTATGGACAGGGAATCAGCCCCAGCATTTT. It codes for CASSLWTGNQPQHF. Full variable domain (outside the CDR3, taken from reference TRBV28 and TRBJ1-5): DVKVTQSSRYLVKRTGEKVFLECVQDMDHENMFWYRQDPGLGLRLIYFSYDVKMKEKGDIPEGYSVSREKKERFSLILESASTNQTSMYLCASSLWTGNQPQHFGDGTRLSIL.

At least ten counts were recorded for this clonotype. This rearrangement joins TRBV12-3 or TRBV12-4 to TRBJ2-2; 7 nucleotides line up with TRBD2. The CDR3 spans 14 residues. Trimming cost V 8 bases and J 12 bases; bases outside gene matches: 15. CDR3 region: CASSSPTGGLKLFF. The CDR3 DNA reads as TGTGCCAGCTCCTCCCCGACGGGAGGATTGAAGCTGTTTTTT.

The sample holds many counts of this clonotype. V and J are TRBV5-8 and TRBJ2-3, with D perhaps TRBD1 or TRBD2 (7 bases each). The CDR3 is made up of 16 amino acids. Trimming removed 3 bases from V and 5 bases from J, with 19 bases in between. Germline V lookup: CDR1 SGHTS, CDR2 YDEGEE. CDR3: CASSSKTGRAEDTQYF. CDR3 bases: TGTGCCAGCAGCTCAAAGACAGGGAGGGCAGAAGATACGCAGTATTTT.

This clonotype was seen only a few times. This chain links TRBV27 with TRBJ2-3; 7 bases are a match to TRBD2. The germline V gene has CDR1 MNHEY and CDR2 SMNVEV (reference sequence). This CDR3 has 17 amino acids. Trimming took 2 bases from V and 0 from J; bases not matched to a gene: 8. CDR3 DNA: TGTGCCAGCAGTTTAGGGGCGGGAGACGTAAGCACAGATACGCAGTATTTT. As protein: CASSLGAGDVSTDTQYF.

This chain links TRBV29-1 with TRBJ1-1; D is ambiguous. Between the trimmed V and J ends, which lost 4 bases and 4 bases, there was a span of 13 bases. The length of the CDR3 is 13 residues. The germline gives CDR1 SQVTM, CDR2 ANQGSEA. The CDR3 coding sequence is TGCAGCGTTGTGGATAGCGTTGGCACTGAAGCTTTCTTT. Translated, it gives CSVVDSVGTEAFF.

In its sample, this clonotype was seen many times. This chain joins TRBV2 and TRBJ1-5, with 7 bases identical to TRBD1. The germline gives CDR1 SNHLY, CDR2 FYNNEI. CDR3 length: 13 residues. With V trimmed by 6 bases and J by 3 bases, 2 bases remained unmatched. The CDR3 nucleotides are TGTGCCAGCAGGGGACAGAACAATCAGCCCCAGCATTTT. It specifies CASRGQNNQPQHF.

This clonotype was observed many times. The chain combines TRBV2 with TRBJ2-7; D may be TRBD1 or TRBD2 (5 bases each). V lost 6 bases, J lost 7 bases, and 16 bases lay in between. CDR3 size: 13 residues. From germline, CDR1 is SNHLY and CDR2 FYNNEI. The CDR3 DNA reads TGTGCCAGCAGCTTCGGGACCGCTGGAGAGCAGTACTTC. Translation gives CASSFGTAGEQYF. The full variable domain, in which reference TRBV2 and TRBJ2-7 provide the parts outside the CDR3, is EPEVTQTPSHQVTQMGQEVILRCVPISNHLYFYWYRQILGQKVEFLVSFYNNEISEKSEIFDDQFSVERPDGSNFTLKIRSTKLEDSAMYFCASSFGTAGEQYFGPGTRLTVT.

This clonotype was observed a handful of times. The chain couples TRBV7-9 to TRBJ2-1, with 7 bases that match TRBD1. V shed 5 bases, J shed 0 bases, and the junction held 13 bases outside the gene matches. The germline CDR1 and CDR2 sequences are SEHNR and FQNEAQ (reference sequence). There are 18 residues in the CDR3. The CDR3 reads CASSPGTVTTPSYNEQFF. The CDR3 DNA reads as TGTGCCAGCAGCCCCGGGACAGTTACTACCCCCTCCTACAATGAGCAGTTCTTC.

This clonotype showed up many times. The V gene is TRBV28, the J gene TRBJ2-7, with D perhaps TRBD2 (7 bases). The V gene lost 6 bases and the J gene lost 5 bases, with 17 bases spanning the gap. Germline assignment: CDR1 MDHEN and CDR2 SYDVKM. The CDR3 length is 14 residues. As DNA, the CDR3 is TGTGCCAGCAGCGCAGGGGAGGGGGGACACGAGCAGTACTTC. This gives the protein CASSAGEGGHEQYF.

The chain uses TRBV20-1 and TRBJ2-3; 7 bases match TRBD2. The junction had 10 bases not matched to a gene; V was cut back by 5 bases and J by 2 bases. The CDR3 is made up of 15 amino acids. CDR1 and CDR2 (germline): DFQATT, SNEGSKA (reference sequence). Here the CDR3 DNA reads TGCAGTGCTGCCCGTTCGCGGGGGTTCACAGATACGCAGTATTTT. Protein: CSAARSRGFTDTQYF.

The chain couples TRBV3-1 to TRBJ2-7; 7 nucleotides match TRBD2. V was clipped by 4 bases and J by 2 bases; unmatched bases: 14. CDR3 length: 17 residues. CDR1 LGHDT and CDR2 YNNKEL come from the germline V gene (reference sequence). This CDR3 is CASSPTYGGRVPYEQYF. The CDR3 region has the DNA TGTGCCAGCAGCCCCACCTATGGCGGGAGAGTCCCCTACGAGCAGTACTTC.

The chain combines TRBV5-1 with TRBJ1-4; D remains ambiguous. The CDR3 is 15 residues long. CDR1 is SGHRS, CDR2 YFSETQ, per germline. Between the trimmed V and J ends, which lost 1 base and 3 bases, there was a span of 10 bases. CDR3 protein: CASSLSVRANEKLFF. CDR3 DNA sequence: TGCGCCAGCAGCTTGAGCGTGCGGGCTAATGAAAAACTGTTTTTT.

The V and J genes are TRBV2 and TRBJ2-2; no clear D gene. Germline assignment: CDR1 SNHLY and CDR2 FYNNEI. V was trimmed by 4 bases and J by 4 bases, leaving 7 bases between them. There are 13 residues in the CDR3. CDR3 nucleotide sequence: TGTGCCAGCAGTGGGACGGCCACCGGGGAGCTGTTTTTT. Its translation is CASSGTATGELFF. Drawing the rest from reference TRBV2 and TRBJ2-2, the complete variable domain is EPEVTQTPSHQVTQMGQEVILRCVPISNHLYFYWYRQILGQKVEFLVSFYNNEISEKSEIFDDQFSVERPDGSNFTLKIRSTKLEDSAMYFCASSGTATGELFFGEGSRLTVL.

This clonotype was counted at least ten times. J is TRBJ1-1 and V is TRBV12-3 or TRBV12-4, with 7 bases matching TRBD1. CDR3 length: 12 amino acids. Trimming at V came to 5 bases and at J to 7 bases, leaving 4 bases not matched to a gene. In nucleotides, the CDR3 is TGTGCCAGCAGTAAAGGGGACAGTGAAGCTTTCTTT. The encoded protein is CASSKGDSEAFF.

This clonotype was seen a handful of times. V is TRBV6-5 and J is TRBJ2-5; perhaps TRBD2 as D (6 bases). The ends were cut back, 2 bases at V and 6 bases at J, with 10 bases in the middle. Germline V gene data show CDR1 as MNHEY and CDR2 as SVGAGI. CDR3 length equals 13 residues. This chain's CDR3 is CASSYVGGKTQYF. The CDR3 bases are TGTGCCAGCAGTTACGTGGGGGGAAAGACCCAGTACTTC.

This clonotype occurred a few times. The chain carries TRBV19 and TRBJ2-7, with TRBD2 matching over 8 bases. Trimming removed 3 bases from V and 2 bases from J; junction bases left unmatched: 6. This CDR3 has 15 amino acids. The V gene's germline CDR1 is LNHDA and CDR2 SQIVND (reference sequence). The CDR3 nucleotides are TGTGCCAGTAGTATTACCCGGGAGGGGACCTACGAGCAGTACTTC. Protein: CASSITREGTYEQYF. Based on the CDR3 plus reference TRBV19 and TRBJ2-7, the full variable domain is DGGITQSPKYLFRKEGQNVTLSCEQNLNHDAMYWYRQDPGQGLRLIYYSQIVNDFQKGDIAEGYSVSREKKESFPLTVTSAQKNPTAFYLCASSITREGTYEQYFGPGTRLTVT.

The chain couples TRBV7-9 to TRBJ1-4; D gene unclear. The V end lost 7 bases, the J end lost 4 bases, and 16 bases lay between the germline ends. The CDR3 has 15 residues. CDR1 and CDR2 from the germline V gene are SEHNR and FQNEAQ (reference sequence). The CDR3 sequence is CASIPGGDINEKLFF. CDR3 bases: TGTGCCAGCATCCCAGGCGGGGATATTAATGAAAAACTGTTTTTT.

This sequence joins TRBV6-2 or TRBV6-3 and TRBJ2-2; TRBD2 agrees at 8 bases. The junction had 13 bases not matched to a gene; V was cut back by 7 bases and J by 0 bases. The CDR3 spans 18 residues. The V gene's germline CDR1 is MNHEY and CDR2 SVGEGT. CDR3 nucleotide sequence: TGTGCCAGCACGGGGGGGAGGGGTGCCCCCGCGAACACCGGGGAGCTGTTTTTT. This gives the protein CASTGGRGAPANTGELFF.

The V and J genes are TRBV28 and TRBJ1-4; D call uncertain. Germline loops: CDR1 MDHEN, CDR2 SYDVKM. Trimming left V 5 bases short and J 3 bases short, with 13 bases between. The CDR3 loop spans 15 amino acids. Written as DNA, the CDR3 is TGTGCCAGCAGTACGATAGAATTCCCTAATGAAAAACTGTTTTTT. Translating gives CASSTIEFPNEKLFF.

V and J are TRBV6-2 or TRBV6-3 and TRBJ2-7, with TRBD2 matching over 9 bases. Trimming at V came to 4 bases and at J to 2 bases, leaving 6 bases not matched to a gene. The CDR3 covers 15 residues. Germline V gives CDR1 MNHEY, CDR2 SVGEGT. Here the CDR3 DNA reads TGTGCCAGCAGTTTCTCTAGCGGGACGGCCTACGAGCAGTACTTC. Protein product: CASSFSSGTAYEQYF.

In its sample, this clonotype was seen a few times. The CDR3 is CASSPGIEQFF. The CDR3 nucleotides are TGTGCCAGCAGCCCCGGCATTGAGCAGTTCTTC. The rearrangement uses TRBV11-2 and TRBJ2-1; D gene uncertain. Looked up from germline, CDR1 is SGHAT and CDR2 is FQNNGV. CDR3 length equals 11 residues. Trimming cost V 5 bases and J 9 bases, with 8 bases left between them.

This clonotype came up a few times. The V gene is TRBV6-5, the J gene TRBJ2-6; 10 bases fit TRBD2. The V gene end was trimmed by 4 bases and the J gene end by 4 bases; junction bases not matched to a gene: 16. This CDR3 spans 20 amino acids. Germline CDR1 is MNHEY and CDR2 is SVGAGI. The CDR3 region is CASSLKIRVAGGGGANVLTF. The CDR3 coding sequence is TGTGCCAGCAGTTTAAAGATACGGGTAGCGGGAGGAGGAGGGGCCAACGTCCTGACTTTC.

This clonotype was counted many times. The V and J genes are TRBV28 and TRBJ2-7, with TRBD1 matching over 8 bases. The germline V gene encodes CDR1 MDHEN and CDR2 SYDVKM. The CDR3 sequence is 15 residues long. The trim removed 6 bases at V and 4 bases at J, leaving 11 bases unmatched. CDR3 amino acids: CASSSTGTGQYEQYF. In DNA form, the CDR3 reads TGTGCCAGCAGCAGTACCGGGACAGGTCAATACGAGCAGTACTTC. Complete variable domain (other parts from reference TRBV28 and TRBJ2-7): DVKVTQSSRYLVKRTGEKVFLECVQDMDHENMFWYRQDPGLGLRLIYFSYDVKMKEKGDIPEGYSVSREKKERFSLILESASTNQTSMYLCASSSTGTGQYEQYFGPGTRLTVT.

This clonotype was recorded many times. The chain links TRBV20-1 to TRBJ1-1; 8 nucleotides align to TRBD1. In germline, CDR1 is DFQATT, CDR2 SNEGSKA (reference sequence). The CDR3 spans 18 residues. J gave up 0 bases and V 3 bases, and 15 bases lay outside the gene matches. The CDR3 bases are TGCAGTGCTAGGAAAAAAGGGACAGGACCCTTAATGAACACTGAAGCTTTCTTT. Its protein product is CSARKKGTGPLMNTEAFF.

The table lists this clonotype with many counts. The chain uses TRBV12-3 or TRBV12-4 and TRBJ2-1, with TRBD2 matching over 11 bases. V shed 8 bases, J shed 3 bases, and the junction held 9 bases outside the gene matches. The CDR3 runs 16 residues. The CDR3 protein is CASPPPTSGSYNEQFF. The CDR3 nucleotides are TGTGCCAGCCCGCCACCCACTAGCGGGAGCTACAATGAGCAGTTCTTC.

This clonotype was recorded only once. J is TRBJ2-7 and V is TRBV24-1, with D unresolved. V was trimmed by 9 bases and J by 5 bases, leaving 10 bases between them. The CDR3 length is 11 residues. CDR1 is KGHDR and CDR2 is SFDVKD in the germline V gene. The CDR3 loop is CATGDRDEQYF. As DNA, the CDR3 is TGTGCCACCGGGGATCGAGACGAGCAGTACTTC.

The table lists this clonotype with many counts. The chain has TRBV12-3 or TRBV12-4 and TRBJ2-2; weak D call: TRBD2 (6 bases). CDR3 size: 18 residues. The V end was cut by 3 bases, the J end by 0 bases, with 17 bases between. The CDR3 coding sequence is TGTGCCAGCAGTTTGGGGACTTGGCTGCTCGCGAACACCGGGGAGCTGTTTTTT. Translated: CASSLGTWLLANTGELFF.

The genes are TRBV7-9 and TRBJ1-3; TRBD1 matches at 7 bases. Unmatched junction bases numbered 10, after V lost 5 bases and J lost 3 bases. From germline, CDR1 is SEHNR and CDR2 FQNEAQ (reference sequence). This CDR3 is built from 16 residues. The CDR3 region is CASSLGQNLDGNTIYF. CDR3 coding DNA: TGTGCCAGCAGCCTGGGACAGAACCTGGATGGAAACACCATATATTTT. The full variable domain, completed using reference TRBV7-9 and TRBJ1-3, is DTGVSQNPRHKITKRGQNVTFRCDPISEHNRLYWYRQTLGQGPEFLTYFQNEAQLEKSRLLSDRFSAERPKGSFSTLEIQRTEQGDSAMYLCASSLGQNLDGNTIYFGEGSWLTVV.

Many counts were recorded for this clonotype. CDR3 coding DNA: TGTGCCAGCAGTTTACGACAGGGGACCACAGATACGCAGTATTTT. Residues: CASSLRQGTTDTQYF. The V and J genes are TRBV28 and TRBJ2-3; TRBD1 matches at 8 bases. From germline, CDR1 is MDHEN and CDR2 SYDVKM. Germline trimming cut 2 bases from V and 2 bases from J; bases unmatched to any gene: 3. This CDR3 comprises 15 residues.